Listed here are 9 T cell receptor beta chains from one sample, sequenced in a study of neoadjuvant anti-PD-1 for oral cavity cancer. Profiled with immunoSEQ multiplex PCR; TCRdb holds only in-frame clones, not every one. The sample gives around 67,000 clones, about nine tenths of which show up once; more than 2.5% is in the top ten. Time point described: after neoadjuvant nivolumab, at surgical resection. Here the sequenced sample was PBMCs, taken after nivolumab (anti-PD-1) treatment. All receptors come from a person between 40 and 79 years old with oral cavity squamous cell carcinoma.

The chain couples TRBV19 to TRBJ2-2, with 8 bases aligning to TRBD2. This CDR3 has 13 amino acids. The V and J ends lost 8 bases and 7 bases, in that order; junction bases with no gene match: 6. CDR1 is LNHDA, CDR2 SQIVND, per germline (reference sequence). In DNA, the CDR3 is TGTGCCAGTGGGCGGGGGGTTGGCGGGGAGCTGTTTTTT. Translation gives CASGRGVGGELFF.

This CDR3 is CATSPTRLEAFF. The CDR3 coding sequence is TGTGCCACCAGCCCTACTAGACTTGAAGCTTTCTTT. The V gene is TRBV15, the J gene TRBJ1-1; D is undetermined. Germline CDR1 and CDR2: LNHNV and YYDKDF (reference sequence). The CDR3 is 12 residues long. V lost 5 bases, J lost 7 bases, and 11 bases lay in between.

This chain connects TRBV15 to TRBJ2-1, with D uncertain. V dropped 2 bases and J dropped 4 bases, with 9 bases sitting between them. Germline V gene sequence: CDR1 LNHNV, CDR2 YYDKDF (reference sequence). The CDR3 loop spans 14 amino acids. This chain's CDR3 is CATSRIGVYNEQFF. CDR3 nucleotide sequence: TGTGCCACCAGCAGAATTGGGGTGTACAATGAGCAGTTCTTC.

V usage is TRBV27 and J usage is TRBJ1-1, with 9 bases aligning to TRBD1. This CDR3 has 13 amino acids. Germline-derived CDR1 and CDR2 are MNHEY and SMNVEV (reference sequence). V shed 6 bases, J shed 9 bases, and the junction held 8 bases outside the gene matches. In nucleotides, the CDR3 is TGTGCCAGCAGCCAAGGACAGGGGCGGAAAGCTTTCTTT. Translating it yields CASSQGQGRKAFF.

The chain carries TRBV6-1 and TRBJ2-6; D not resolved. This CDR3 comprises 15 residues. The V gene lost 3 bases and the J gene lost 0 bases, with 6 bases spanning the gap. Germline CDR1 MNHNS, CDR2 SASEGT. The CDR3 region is CASSDSSSGANVLTF. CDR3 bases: TGTGCCAGCAGTGACAGCAGCTCTGGGGCCAACGTCCTGACTTTC.

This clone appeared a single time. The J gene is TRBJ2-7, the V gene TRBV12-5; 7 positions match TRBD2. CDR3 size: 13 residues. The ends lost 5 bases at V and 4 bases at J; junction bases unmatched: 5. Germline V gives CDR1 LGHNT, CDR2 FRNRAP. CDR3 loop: CASGVGGVYEQYF. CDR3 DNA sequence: TGTGCTAGTGGTGTGGGAGGGGTGTACGAGCAGTACTTC.

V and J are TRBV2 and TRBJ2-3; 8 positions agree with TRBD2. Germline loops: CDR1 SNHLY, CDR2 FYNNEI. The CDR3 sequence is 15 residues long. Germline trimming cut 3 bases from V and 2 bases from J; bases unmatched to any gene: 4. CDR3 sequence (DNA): TGTGCCAGCAGTGATGAAGCGGGGGTCACAGATACGCAGTATTTT. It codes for CASSDEAGVTDTQYF.

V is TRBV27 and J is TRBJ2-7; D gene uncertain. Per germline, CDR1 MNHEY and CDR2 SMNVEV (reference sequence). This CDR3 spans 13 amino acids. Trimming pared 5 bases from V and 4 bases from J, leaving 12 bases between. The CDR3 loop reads CASSRSGPYEQYF. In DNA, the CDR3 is TGTGCCAGCAGTCGGTCAGGACCTTACGAGCAGTACTTC.

DNA of the CDR3: TGTGCCAGCAGCCCGGGACAACACCTTGAGCAGTACTTC. Residues: CASSPGQHLEQYF. V is TRBV7-8 and J is TRBJ2-7, with D possibly being TRBD1 (6 bases). Germline CDR1 is SGHVS and CDR2 is FQNEAQ. Trimming left V 5 bases short and J 7 bases short, with 15 bases between. The CDR3 has 13 residues.